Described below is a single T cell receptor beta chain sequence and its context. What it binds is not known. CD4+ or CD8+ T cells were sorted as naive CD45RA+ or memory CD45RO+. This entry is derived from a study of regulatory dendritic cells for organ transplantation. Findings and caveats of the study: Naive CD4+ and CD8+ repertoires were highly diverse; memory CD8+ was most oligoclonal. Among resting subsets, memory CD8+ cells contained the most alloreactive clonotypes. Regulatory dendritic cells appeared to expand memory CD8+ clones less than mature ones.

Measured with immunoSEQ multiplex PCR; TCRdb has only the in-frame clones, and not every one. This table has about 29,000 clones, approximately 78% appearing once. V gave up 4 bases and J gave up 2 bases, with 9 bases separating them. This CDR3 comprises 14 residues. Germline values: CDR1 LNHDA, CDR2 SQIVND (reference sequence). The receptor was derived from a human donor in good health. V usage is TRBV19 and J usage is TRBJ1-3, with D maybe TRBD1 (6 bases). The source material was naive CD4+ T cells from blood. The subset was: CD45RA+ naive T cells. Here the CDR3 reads CASSTGQTGNTIYF. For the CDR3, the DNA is TGTGCCAGTAGTACCGGACAGACTGGAAACACCATATATTTT.